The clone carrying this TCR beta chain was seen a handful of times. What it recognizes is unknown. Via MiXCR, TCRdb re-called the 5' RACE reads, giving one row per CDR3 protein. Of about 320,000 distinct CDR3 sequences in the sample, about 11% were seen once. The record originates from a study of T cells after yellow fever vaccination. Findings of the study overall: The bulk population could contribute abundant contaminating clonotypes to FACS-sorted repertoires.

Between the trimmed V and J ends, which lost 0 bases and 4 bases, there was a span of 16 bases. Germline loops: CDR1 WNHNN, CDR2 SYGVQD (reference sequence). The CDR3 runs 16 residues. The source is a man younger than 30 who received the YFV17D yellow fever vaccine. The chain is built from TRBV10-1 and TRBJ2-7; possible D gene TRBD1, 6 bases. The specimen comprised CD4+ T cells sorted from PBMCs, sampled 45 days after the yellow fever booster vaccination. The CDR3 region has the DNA TGCGCCAGCAGTGAGTCGACTCGGGGTACAGGGTACGAGCAGTACGTC. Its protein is CASSESTRGTGYEQYV.